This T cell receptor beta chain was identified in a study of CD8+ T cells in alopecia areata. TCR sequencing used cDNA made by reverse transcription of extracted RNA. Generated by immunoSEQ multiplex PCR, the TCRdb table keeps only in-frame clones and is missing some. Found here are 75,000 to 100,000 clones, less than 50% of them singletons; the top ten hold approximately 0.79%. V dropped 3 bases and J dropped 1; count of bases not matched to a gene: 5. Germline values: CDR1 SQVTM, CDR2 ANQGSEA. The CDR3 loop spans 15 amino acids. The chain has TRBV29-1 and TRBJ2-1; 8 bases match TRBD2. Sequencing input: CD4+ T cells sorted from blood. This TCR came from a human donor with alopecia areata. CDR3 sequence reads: CSVERAGGSYNEQFF. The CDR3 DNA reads TGCAGCGTTGAGCGTGCGGGGGGTTCCTACAATGAGCAGTTCTTC.